The following is a T cell receptor (beta chain) sequence with its context. This sample was taken from a study of T cell changes during pregnancy in multiple sclerosis. V shed 1 base and J 15 bases; nucleotides not matched to a gene: 23. The CDR3 runs to 19 residues. Per germline, CDR1 KGHSH and CDR2 LQKENI. The repertoire was sequenced with immunoSEQ multiplex PCR; TCRdb's copy has only in-frame clones and lacks some. The sample yields 50,000 to 60,000 clones, 90% seen once. The specimen comprised peripheral blood, sampled in the first trimester of pregnancy. This sequence joins TRBV18 and TRBJ2-1; 11 positions agree with TRBD2. This TCR was recovered from a female donor in good health, enrolled as a control in a pregnancy study. As DNA, the CDR3 is TGTGCCAGCTCACCACAGTCACTAGCGGGAGAGGTCGTCCAACAACCCAGGTTCTTC. Its translation is CASSPQSLAGEVVQQPRFF. Using reference TRBV18 and TRBJ2-1 for the parts outside the CDR3, the full variable domain is NAGVMQNPRHLVRRRGQEARLRCSPMKGHSHVYWYRQLPEEGLKFMVYLQKENIIDESGMPKERFSAEFPKEGPSILRIQQVVRGDSAAYFCASSPQSLAGEVVQQPRFFGPGTRLTVL.